The 5 T cell receptor beta chains presented below share a single source sample, sequenced in a study of blood T cell repertoires in COVID-19. TCRdb's table, derived via immunoSEQ multiplex PCR, lists solely in-frame clones and lacks some. The sample yields approximately 220,000 clones, around 83% seen once. The source material was PBMCs or T cells enriched from blood (not recorded which). Receptor source: a woman aged 40-49 years who had recovered from COVID-19.

This clone was counted once. The rearrangement joins TRBV28 to TRBJ1-1; 7 bases map to TRBD1. Germline lookup yields CDR1 MDHEN and CDR2 SYDVKM. V gave up 5 bases and J gave up 4 bases; unmatched junction bases: 10. The CDR3 runs to 15 residues. For the CDR3, the DNA is TGTGCCAGCAGTAGCCCGGCAGGGGGTATCACTGAAGCTTTCTTT. Translating it yields CASSSPAGGITEAFF.

CDR3 amino acids: CASTLVGGGTEAFF. CDR3 DNA: TGTGCCAGCACCCTAGTGGGGGGGGGCACTGAAGCTTTCTTT. The genes are TRBV11-3 and TRBJ1-1; D possibly corresponds to TRBD1 (5 bases). This CDR3 has 14 amino acids. V was trimmed by 7 bases and J by 4 bases, leaving 16 bases between them. Per germline, CDR1 SGHNT and CDR2 YENEEA.

V and J are TRBV5-1 and TRBJ1-1; unclear D gene. V lost 4 bases and J lost 2, with 12 bases in between. The CDR3 covers 14 residues. CDR1 and CDR2 from the germline V gene are SGHRS and YFSETQ. CDR3 region: CASSTAPGNTEAFF. DNA for the CDR3: TGCGCCAGCAGCACGGCCCCAGGCAACACTGAAGCTTTCTTT.

This clone was counted many times. CDR3 region: CASSSSRQLFNEKLFF. The CDR3 nucleotides are TGTGCCAGCAGTTCCAGTAGACAGCTCTTCAATGAAAAACTGTTTTTT. The chain carries TRBV28 and TRBJ1-4; the D gene is possibly TRBD1 (5 bases). CDR1 and CDR2 from the germline V gene are MDHEN and SYDVKM. The CDR3 loop spans 16 amino acids. V lost 4 bases to trimming and J lost 5 bases, with 17 bases between them.

J is TRBJ2-1 and V is TRBV3-1 (or the pseudogene TRBV3-2); D not certain. CDR1 and CDR2 (germline): LGHDT, YNNKEL (reference sequence). V was clipped by 3 bases and J by 9 bases, with 6 bases between them. The CDR3 has 11 amino acids. The CDR3 protein is CASSQRSEQFF. The DNA for the CDR3 is TGTGCCAGCAGCCAGCGAAGTGAGCAGTTCTTC.